These 15 T cell receptor beta chains share one sample of origin, sequenced in a study of blood T cell repertoires in COVID-19. Assay used: immunoSEQ multiplex PCR; TCRdb lists only in-frame clones, some missing. The data hold around 100,000 clones, with under 80% observed a single time. The specimen was peripheral blood. The receptor source for this set is a man in his 70s with COVID-19, enrolled during active disease.

The genes are TRBV7-2 and TRBJ2-5; 12 nucleotides align to TRBD2. The CDR3 runs to 17 residues. Germline CDR1 is SGHTA and CDR2 is FQGNSA. J lost 5 bases, V lost 5 bases, and 12 bases had no gene match. CDR3 residues: CASSLTTSGRGRETQYF. The CDR3 DNA reads TGTGCCAGCAGCCTTACGACTAGCGGGAGAGGGCGGGAGACCCAGTACTTC. Based on the CDR3 plus reference TRBV7-2 and TRBJ2-5, the full variable domain is GAGVSQSPSNKVTEKGKDVELRCDPISGHTALYWYRQSLGQGLEFLIYFQGNSAPDKSGLPSDRFSAERTGGSVSTLTIQRTQQEDSAVYLCASSLTTSGRGRETQYFGPGTRLLVL.

The CDR3 reads CASSFSDRQETQYF. As DNA, the CDR3 is TGTGCCAGCAGTTTCTCGGACAGACAAGAGACCCAGTACTTC. The genes are TRBV28 and TRBJ2-5; the D gene is possibly TRBD1 (6 bases). In germline, CDR1 is MDHEN, CDR2 SYDVKM. This CDR3 spans 14 amino acids. V was pared by 3 bases and J by 2 bases, with 10 bases between.

The count of this clone is one. This sequence joins TRBV3-1 (or the pseudogene TRBV3-2) and TRBJ2-7; 10 nucleotides line up with TRBD2. CDR1 is LGHDT, CDR2 YNNKEL, per germline (reference sequence). This CDR3 region has 14 residues. Trimming removed 5 bases from V and 2 bases from J; junction bases left unmatched: 3. CDR3 loop: CASSWTSGTYEQYF. The CDR3 DNA is TGTGCCAGCAGCTGGACTAGCGGAACCTACGAGCAGTACTTC.

This clone turned up a few times. This sequence joins TRBV5-1 and TRBJ1-4; D ambiguous. Trimming left V 0 bases short and J 7 bases short, with 10 bases between. The CDR3 is made up of 14 amino acids. Germline V lookup: CDR1 SGHRS, CDR2 YFSETQ. The CDR3 loop reads CASSLGGVGEKLFF. The CDR3 DNA is TGCGCCAGCAGCTTGGGCGGCGTTGGTGAAAAACTGTTTTTT.

This clone showed up just a few times. The chain joins TRBV7-2 to TRBJ2-7, with 8 bases matching TRBD2. With 5 bases clipped from V and 9 bases from J, the junction kept 6 bases outside the gene matches. This CDR3 region has 12 residues. CDR1 and CDR2 from the germline V gene are SGHTA and FQGNSA. The CDR3 here is CASSPDSGMQYF. CDR3 coding DNA: TGTGCCAGCAGCCCAGATAGCGGGATGCAGTACTTC.

The chain recombines TRBV9 with TRBJ1-3; unclear D gene. The CDR3 is made up of 17 amino acids. Trimming removed 5 bases at V and 2 bases at J, with 20 bases between. Per the germline V gene, CDR1 is SGDLS and CDR2 is YYNGEE. CDR3 coding DNA: TGTGCCAGCAGTCCTAAAGCCTCATGGGGAGCTGGAAACACCATATATTTT. Encoded protein: CASSPKASWGAGNTIYF.

The chain couples TRBV6-5 to TRBJ2-7; 9 nucleotides align to TRBD1. The CDR3 spans 15 residues. V lost 6 bases and J lost 4; bases outside the gene matches: 10. Germline CDR1 reads MNHEY; CDR2 reads SVGAGI. The CDR3 reads CASRRDRGKLYEQYF. The CDR3 nucleotides read TGTGCCAGCAGGCGAGACAGGGGGAAATTATACGAGCAGTACTTC.

This chain links TRBV7-2 with TRBJ2-1; 7 bases agree with TRBD2. This CDR3 comprises 15 residues. Germline V gene data show CDR1 as SGHTA and CDR2 as FQGNSA. J lost 6 bases, V lost 5 bases, and 10 bases had no gene match. This chain's CDR3 is CASSDGLGLGNEQFF. The CDR3 DNA sequence: TGTGCCAGCAGCGACGGACTAGGCTTAGGCAATGAGCAGTTCTTC.

The chain has TRBV14 and TRBJ1-1, with a possible D match to TRBD1 (5 bases). Per germline, CDR1 SGHDN and CDR2 FVKESK. The CDR3 sequence is 14 residues long. The V end was cut by 1 base, the J end by 5 bases, with 11 bases between. The CDR3 here is CASSQAGAATEAFF. The CDR3 region has the DNA TGTGCCAGCAGCCAAGCTGGGGCGGCTACTGAAGCTTTCTTT.

V is TRBV28 and J is TRBJ2-7; D gene unclear. Germline V gene lookup returns CDR1 MDHEN and CDR2 SYDVKM. Trimming removed 3 bases at V and 12 bases at J, with 12 bases between. The CDR3 sequence is 11 residues long. The CDR3 DNA reads as TGTGCCAGCAGTTTCTCCCGGTTGGTGTACTTC. Residues: CASSFSRLVYF. Together with reference TRBV28 and TRBJ2-7, the CDR3 gives the full variable domain: DVKVTQSSRYLVKRTGEKVFLECVQDMDHENMFWYRQDPGLGLRLIYFSYDVKMKEKGDIPEGYSVSREKKERFSLILESASTNQTSMYLCASSFSRLVYFGPGTRLTVT.

This clone was seen a few times. J is TRBJ2-7 and V is TRBV6-5, with TRBD1 as a possible D gene (5 bases). The CDR3 is made up of 11 amino acids. V lost 6 bases to trimming and J lost 6 bases, with 9 bases between them. Per the germline V gene, CDR1 is MNHEY and CDR2 is SVGAGI. The DNA for the CDR3 is TGTGCCAGCAGCACCAGGGCCGAGCAGTACTTC. It is translated as CASSTRAEQYF.

Comment on this clone: Just one base apart from a much larger clone, this may be a read error. CDR3 region: CAGGQNYGYTF. CDR3 nucleotides: TGTGCCGGGGGACAGAACTATGGCTACACCTTC. The V gene is TRBV28, the J gene TRBJ1-2, with 7 nucleotides matching TRBD1. J gave up 2 bases and V 11 bases, and 2 bases lay outside the gene matches. The CDR3 spans 11 residues. CDR1 is MDHEN and CDR2 is SYDVKM in the germline V gene.

The chain uses TRBV25-1 and TRBJ2-1; 7 bases are shared with TRBD1. The CDR3 totals 14 residues. The junction had 4 bases not matched to a gene; V was cut back by 6 bases and J by 2 bases. The V gene's germline CDR1 is MGHDK and CDR2 SYGVNS. The CDR3 is CASRGQYAYNEQFF. The CDR3 bases are TGTGCCAGCAGGGGACAGTATGCCTACAATGAGCAGTTCTTC.

This rearrangement joins TRBV5-1 to TRBJ2-5; a weak D match, TRBD1 (5 bases). Per the germline V gene, CDR1 is SGHRS and CDR2 is YFSETQ. The CDR3 runs 15 residues. Trimming left V 4 bases short and J 2 bases short, with 15 bases between. CDR3 nucleotide sequence: TGCGCCAGCAGCGCCCTCCAGGGTCGTCAAGAGACCCAGTACTTC. Its protein product is CASSALQGRQETQYF.

This chain uses TRBV4-3 with TRBJ2-1, with a tentative D call TRBD1 (6 bases). V shed 0 bases and J shed 5 bases, with 14 bases lying between them. Germline lookup yields CDR1 LGHNA and CDR2 YSLEER. The CDR3 extends over 16 amino acids. The CDR3 DNA is TGCGCCAGCAGCCAAGATTCGAGGACAGATCACAATGAGCAGTTCTTC. Protein sequence: CASSQDSRTDHNEQFF.